This is a list of T cell receptor beta chains from one sample in a study of blood T cell repertoires in COVID-19. Some clones are missing from TCRdb's copy, which holds only in-frame ones; the method was immunoSEQ multiplex PCR. The sample yields a few hundred thousand clones, approximately 84% seen once. The sequencing sample was made of peripheral blood. These receptors all stem from a man in his forties with active or convalescent COVID-19. The CDR3 runs from the conserved cysteine through the conserved F or W. The D gene is left open where the match is weak. The size of a clone is reported for some rows only, either as once, few or many, or as a class for expanded clones.

d_call j_call v_call clone_size cdr3_aa cdr3_nt
TRBD1 TRBJ1-1 TRBV19 NA CASSIWGTGDTEAFF TGTGCCAGTAGTATTTGGGGGACAGGGGACACTGAAGCTTTCTTT
NA TRBJ2-2 TRBV25-1 NA CASIQTGNTGELFF TGTGCCAGCATCCAAACGGGGAACACCGGGGAGCTGTTTTTT
NA TRBJ1-1 TRBV10-3 NA CAISGPMNTEAFF TGTGCCATCTCTGGCCCAATGAACACTGAAGCTTTCTTT
NA TRBJ2-7 TRBV25-1 NA CASSAGEAWEYF TGTGCCAGCAGTGCGGGGGAAGCCTGGGAGTACTTC
NA TRBJ1-2 TRBV6-5 NA CASSRQGYGYTF TGTGCCAGCAGTCGCCAGGGCTATGGCTACACCTTC
NA TRBJ2-6 TRBV5-4 once CASFGHSGANVLTF TGTGCCAGCTTCGGTCACTCTGGGGCCAACGTCCTGACTTTC
TRBD1 TRBJ1-6 TRBV2 once CASWEYGPGQGNVNSPLHF TGTGCCAGCTGGGAGTACGGCCCGGGACAGGGAAATGTTAATTCACCCCTCCACTTT
NA TRBJ1-2 TRBV30 NA CAWSPPLTELNYGYTF TGTGCCTGGAGTCCCCCCCTGACAGAGTTAAACTATGGCTACACCTTC
TRBD1 TRBJ1-5 TRBV5-1 NA CASSPGTASQPQHF TGCGCCAGCAGCCCGGGGACAGCGAGTCAGCCCCAGCATTTT
TRBD1 TRBJ1-2 TRBV19 NA CASRLLGTGGDKHYGYTF TGTGCCAGCAGACTACTAGGGACAGGGGGCGATAAGCACTATGGCTACACCTTC
TRBD1 TRBJ2-7 TRBV5-4 NA CASSTRTGNYEQYF TGTGCCAGCAGCACCCGGACAGGGAACTACGAGCAGTACTTC
NA TRBJ1-1 TRBV5-8 NA CASSEYQEAFF TGTGCCAGCAGCGAGTACCAAGAAGCTTTCTTT